This entry lists 11 T cell receptor beta chains sequenced from one sample in a study of STAT5B mutations in CD4+ large granular lymphocyte leukemia. TCRdb's table, derived via immunoSEQ multiplex PCR, lists solely in-frame clones and lacks some. Here the sample spans around 8,100 clones, around 75% being singletons. Sequenced sample: PBMCs. The receptors originated from a woman aged 60-75 years with CD4+ T-cell large granular lymphocyte leukemia.

The chain employs TRBV6-5 and TRBJ2-3; tentatively, D is TRBD1 or TRBD2 (5 bases each). Germline lookup yields CDR1 MNHEY and CDR2 SVGAGI. The CDR3 covers 13 residues. Trimming cost V 8 bases and J 2 bases, with 11 bases left between them. CDR3 region: CASGGINTDTQYF. The DNA of the CDR3 is TGTGCCAGCGGGGGTATCAACACAGATACGCAGTATTTT.

V gene TRBV11-2 combines with J gene TRBJ2-7, with D perhaps matching TRBD2 (5 bases). CDR1 and CDR2 from the germline V gene are SGHAT and FQNNGV. CDR3 length: 15 residues. The germline V and J ends were trimmed by 7 bases and 3 bases, with 19 bases remaining between them. CDR3 DNA sequence: TGTGCCAGCAAGGAGGCTAGCAGACCGGGCTACGAGCAGTACTTC. This codes for CASKEASRPGYEQYF.

This clone showed up just once. This chain connects TRBV6-5 to TRBJ1-6; D remains unclear. The CDR3 extends over 12 amino acids. CDR1 MNHEY and CDR2 SVGAGI come from the germline V gene. Between the trimmed V and J ends, which lost 7 bases and 0 bases, there was a span of 1 base. In DNA, the CDR3 is TGTGCCAGCAACTCCTATAATTCACCCCTCCACTTT. It encodes CASNSYNSPLHF.

This clone occurred once. The rearrangement joins TRBV15 to TRBJ2-5; D call uncertain. This CDR3 spans 13 amino acids. Germline V lookup: CDR1 LNHNV, CDR2 YYDKDF (reference sequence). Between the trimmed V and J ends, which lost 4 bases and 5 bases, there was a span of 11 bases. This chain's CDR3 is CATSKSFRETQYF. CDR3 nucleotide sequence: TGTGCCACCAGCAAGAGTTTTCGGGAGACCCAGTACTTC.

V is TRBV6-1 and J is TRBJ1-1; the D is unclear. Germline CDR1 and CDR2: MNHNS and SASEGT. This CDR3 is built from 14 residues. Trimming took off 2 bases at V and 0 bases at J, with 7 bases between the two ends. In DNA, the CDR3 is TGTGCCAGCAGTGAACCAGGACTGAACACTGAAGCTTTCTTT. Translating gives CASSEPGLNTEAFF.

This chain links TRBV28 with TRBJ2-6; D is possibly TRBD1 or TRBD2 (5 bases each). This CDR3 is built from 16 residues. Per the germline V gene, CDR1 is MDHEN and CDR2 is SYDVKM. Trimming removed 6 bases from V and 1 base from J, with 13 bases in between. CDR3 residues: CASSRVRGSGANVLTF. CDR3 DNA sequence: TGTGCCAGCAGCAGGGTTCGGGGATCTGGGGCCAACGTCCTGACTTTC.

This chain links TRBV7-9 with TRBJ1-1, with D perhaps matching TRBD1 (5 bases). Trimming left V 4 bases short and J 1 base short, with 10 bases between. Germline-derived CDR1 and CDR2 are SEHNR and FQNEAQ (reference sequence). This CDR3 has 14 amino acids. The CDR3 reads CASSSREGNTEAFF. CDR3 sequence (DNA): TGTGCCAGCAGCTCCAGGGAAGGGAACACTGAAGCTTTCTTT.

This clone was seen a single time. The chain employs TRBV6-5 and TRBJ1-1; 10 bases are shared with TRBD1. From germline, CDR1 is MNHEY and CDR2 SVGAGI. V trimming: 5 bases; J trimming: 3 bases; junction bases outside the gene matches: 3. The CDR3 consists of 14 residues. The CDR3 reads CASSKTGGYTEAFF. In nucleotides, the CDR3 is TGTGCCAGCAGTAAGACAGGGGGCTACACTGAAGCTTTCTTT.

The V call is TRBV6-6, the J call TRBJ2-1; D gene ambiguous. The ends were cut back, 7 bases at V and 5 bases at J, with 9 bases in the middle. CDR3 size: 12 residues. Germline assignment: CDR1 MNHNY and CDR2 SVGAGI (reference sequence). The chain's CDR3 is CASTPSDNEQFF. The CDR3 DNA reads TGTGCCAGCACCCCTTCCGACAATGAGCAGTTCTTC.

The chain is built from TRBV9 and TRBJ2-7, with a possible D match to TRBD2 (6 bases). V lost 0 bases and J 3 bases, leaving 10 bases between the germline ends. The germline V gene has CDR1 SGDLS and CDR2 YYNGEE. The CDR3 is made up of 14 amino acids. CDR3 bases: TGTGCCAGCAGCGTAGGCTCGCGGGACTACGAGCAGTACTTC. Translating it yields CASSVGSRDYEQYF.

This chain uses TRBV5-6 with TRBJ2-1, with D perhaps TRBD1 (5 bases). The CDR3 has 15 residues. The germline gives CDR1 SGHDT, CDR2 YYEEEE. Trimming shortened V by 4 bases and J by 6 bases, and 17 bases separated the two germline ends. CDR3 DNA: TGTGCCAGCAGCCCTTCCCCGGACAAGCCCAATGAGCAGTTCTTC. Residues: CASSPSPDKPNEQFF.